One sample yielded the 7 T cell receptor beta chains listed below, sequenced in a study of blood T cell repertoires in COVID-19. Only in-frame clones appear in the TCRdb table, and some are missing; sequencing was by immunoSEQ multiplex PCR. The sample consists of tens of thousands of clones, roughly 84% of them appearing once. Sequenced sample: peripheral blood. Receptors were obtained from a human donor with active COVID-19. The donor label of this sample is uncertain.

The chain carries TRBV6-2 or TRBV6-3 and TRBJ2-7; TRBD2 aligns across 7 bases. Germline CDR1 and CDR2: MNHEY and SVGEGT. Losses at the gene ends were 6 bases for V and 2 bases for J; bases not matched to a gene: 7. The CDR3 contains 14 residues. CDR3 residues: CASSSWGGTYEQYF. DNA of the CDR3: TGTGCCAGCAGCTCCTGGGGGGGTACCTACGAGCAGTACTTC.

CDR3 DNA sequence: TGTGCCAGCAGCTCACAGAATTACAATGAGCAGTTCTTC. Translation gives CASSSQNYNEQFF. This chain connects TRBV7-3 to TRBJ2-1; D uncertain. Between the trimmed V and J ends, which lost 4 bases and 4 bases, there was a span of 8 bases. Germline CDR1 and CDR2: SGHTA and FQGTGA. The CDR3 spans 13 residues.

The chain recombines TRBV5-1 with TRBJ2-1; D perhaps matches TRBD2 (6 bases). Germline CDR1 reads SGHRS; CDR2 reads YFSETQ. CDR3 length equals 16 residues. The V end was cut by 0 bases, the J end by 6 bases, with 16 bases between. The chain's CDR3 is CASSLDWAGIGNEQFF. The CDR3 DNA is TGCGCCAGCAGCTTGGATTGGGCGGGGATAGGCAATGAGCAGTTCTTC.

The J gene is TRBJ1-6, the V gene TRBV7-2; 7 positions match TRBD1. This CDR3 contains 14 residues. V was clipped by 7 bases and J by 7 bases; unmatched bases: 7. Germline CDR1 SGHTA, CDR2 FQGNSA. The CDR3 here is CASTPQGSNSPLHF. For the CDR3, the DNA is TGTGCCAGCACCCCACAGGGGTCAAATTCACCCCTCCACTTT.

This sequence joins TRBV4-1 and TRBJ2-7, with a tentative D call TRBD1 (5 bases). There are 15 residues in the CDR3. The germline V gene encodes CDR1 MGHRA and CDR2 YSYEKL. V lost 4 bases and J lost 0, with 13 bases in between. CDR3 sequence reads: CASSRATQVSYEQYF. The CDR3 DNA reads TGCGCCAGCAGCCGCGCGACACAGGTCTCCTACGAGCAGTACTTC.

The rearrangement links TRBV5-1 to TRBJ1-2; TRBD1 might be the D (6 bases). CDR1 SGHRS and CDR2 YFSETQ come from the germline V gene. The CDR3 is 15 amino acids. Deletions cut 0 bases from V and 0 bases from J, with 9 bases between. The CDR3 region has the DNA TGCGCCAGCAGCTTGGGGACAGAGACTAACTATGGCTACACCTTC. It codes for CASSLGTETNYGYTF.

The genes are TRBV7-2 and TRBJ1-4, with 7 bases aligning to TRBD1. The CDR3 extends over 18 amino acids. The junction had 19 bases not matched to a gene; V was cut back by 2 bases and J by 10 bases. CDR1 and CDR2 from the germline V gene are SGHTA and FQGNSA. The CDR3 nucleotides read TGTGCCAGCAGCTTAAGTGGGACAGCTTCACCCGGGGGCGGAAAACTGTTTTTT. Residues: CASSLSGTASPGGGKLFF.